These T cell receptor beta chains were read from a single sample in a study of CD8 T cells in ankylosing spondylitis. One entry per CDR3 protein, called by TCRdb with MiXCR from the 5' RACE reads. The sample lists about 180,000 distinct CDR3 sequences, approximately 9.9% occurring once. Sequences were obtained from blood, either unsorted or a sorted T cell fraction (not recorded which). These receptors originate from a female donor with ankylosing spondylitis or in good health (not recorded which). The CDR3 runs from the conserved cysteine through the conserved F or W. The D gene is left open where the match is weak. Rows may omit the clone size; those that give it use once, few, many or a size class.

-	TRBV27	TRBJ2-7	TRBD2	TGTGCCAGCAGTCTCACACTAGCGGGAAACCACGAGCAGTACTTC	CASSLTLAGNHEQYF
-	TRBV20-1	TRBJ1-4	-	TGCAGTGCTAGAGATAGGATCAGGGGAGCAACTAATGAAAAACTGTTTTTT	CSARDRIRGATNEKLFF
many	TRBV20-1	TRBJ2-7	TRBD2	TGCAGTGCTAGCGGGAGGAATTCCTACGAGCAGTACTTC	CSASGRNSYEQYF
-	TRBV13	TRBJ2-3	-	TGTGCCAGCAGCCCTCGGTCCCGCCGAGATACGCAGTATTTT	CASSPRSRRDTQYF
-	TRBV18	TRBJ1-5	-	TGTGCCAGCTCACCTCTCCAGGGTAGCAATCAGCCCCAGCATTTT	CASSPLQGSNQPQHF
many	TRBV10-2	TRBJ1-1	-	TGCGCCAGCAGTGAGTCGTGGTTTCAGCGGGTGCGGAACACTGAAGCTTTCTTT	CASSESWFQRVRNTEAFF
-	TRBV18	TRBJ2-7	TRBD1	TGTGCCAGCTCACCACCTCTCCGGACAGGACCACGAGACGAGCAGTACTTC	CASSPPLRTGPRDEQYF
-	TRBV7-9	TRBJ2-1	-	TGTGCCAGCAGCTCAGGCCCCGGGACTTACAATGAGCAGTTCTTC	CASSSGPGTYNEQFF
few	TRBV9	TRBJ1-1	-	TGTGCCAGCAGCGCCACAGTAGGGGGCACTGAAGCTTTCTTT	CASSATVGGTEAFF
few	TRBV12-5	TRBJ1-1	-	TGTGCTAGTGGTTTGGTCAACCGGGGTGCCAATGAAGCTTTCTTT	CASGLVNRGANEAFF
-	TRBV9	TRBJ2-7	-	TGTGCCAGCAGCGTAGCTTTGGGGTCCCCTCTCGAGCAGTACTTC	CASSVALGSPLEQYF
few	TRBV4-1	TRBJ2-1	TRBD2	TGCGCCAGCAGCCAATCGGCTAGCGGTAACAATGAGCAGTTCTTC	CASSQSASGNNEQFF
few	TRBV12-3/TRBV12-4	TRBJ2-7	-	TGTGCCAGCAGTTTGGGGGGACCCCTGGAGCAGTACTTC	CASSLGGPLEQYF
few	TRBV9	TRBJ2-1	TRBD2	TGTGCCAGCAGCGTAGCTCTGGGACTAGCGGGAGATAATGAGCAGTTCTTC	CASSVALGLAGDNEQFF
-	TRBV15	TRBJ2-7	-	TGTGCCACCAGCTATGTCGGCCAAGAGCAGTACTTC	CATSYVGQEQYF
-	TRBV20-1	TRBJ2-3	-	TGCAGTGCCCCCGAGAGGGACACAGATACGCAGTATTTT	CSAPERDTDTQYF
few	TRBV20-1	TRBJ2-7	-	TGCAGTGCTAGGCGTCGGACCTACGAGCAGTACTTC	CSARRRTYEQYF
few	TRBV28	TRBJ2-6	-	TGTGCCAGCAGTCGCCCCCTCTCTGGGGCCAACGTCCTGACTTTC	CASSRPLSGANVLTF
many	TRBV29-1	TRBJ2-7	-	TGCAGCACCATGGGTTCCTACGAGCAGTACTTC	CSTMGSYEQYF
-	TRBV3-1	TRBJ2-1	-	TGTGCCAGCAGCCCCATCGTTGGAGGGGAATTGGGGCAGTTCTTC	CASSPIVGGELGQFF
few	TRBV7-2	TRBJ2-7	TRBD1	TGTGCCAGCAGCTTAGACCGGACAGGTATCTACGAGCAGTACTTC	CASSLDRTGIYEQYF
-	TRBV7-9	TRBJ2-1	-	TGTGCCAGCAGCCTAGGGTATGGTGAGCAGTTCTTC	CASSLGYGEQFF
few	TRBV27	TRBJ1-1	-	TGTGCCAGCAGGGAATCAACAGGGATGAACACTGAAGCTTTCTTT	CASRESTGMNTEAFF
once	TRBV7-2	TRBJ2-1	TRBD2	TGTGCCAGCCGTTATAGCGGGTTCTACAATGAGCAGTTCTTC	CASRYSGFYNEQFF
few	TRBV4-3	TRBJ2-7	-	TGCGCCAGCAGCCAAGGTATCCGGGGGAGCCACGAGCAGTACTTC	CASSQGIRGSHEQYF
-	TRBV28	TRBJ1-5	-	TGTGCCAGCAGTTGGGACACTTATAGCAATCAGCCCCAGCATTTT	CASSWDTYSNQPQHF
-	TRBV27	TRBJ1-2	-	TGTGCCAGCAGCTCCGGGAATAACTATGGCTACACCTTC	CASSSGNNYGYTF
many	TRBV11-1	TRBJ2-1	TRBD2	TGTGCCAGCAGCTCTAGCCAGGGCGGACTAGCGGGAGATTACAATGAGCAGTTCTTC	CASSSSQGGLAGDYNEQFF
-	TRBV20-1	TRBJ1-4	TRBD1	TGCAGTGCCCCAGGGCCTGACAGGGACCAAACTAAGAATGAAAAACTGTTTTTT	CSAPGPDRDQTKNEKLFF
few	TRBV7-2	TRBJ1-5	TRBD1	TGTGCCAGCAGCTCACCCGGACAGGGTTGGAATCAGCCCCAGCATTTT	CASSSPGQGWNQPQHF
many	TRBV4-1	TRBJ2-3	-	TGCGCCAGCAGCCAAGGGGTTCGGGCTAGCGGCACAGATACGCAGTATTTT	CASSQGVRASGTDTQYF
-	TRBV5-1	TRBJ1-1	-	TGCGCCAGCAGCTGGGGGGACCATTATTTCTTT	CASSWGDHYFF
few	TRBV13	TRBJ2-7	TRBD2	TGTGCCAGCAGTCCCGGGACTAGCGGAAACCTGATTGGCGAGCAGTACTTC	CASSPGTSGNLIGEQYF
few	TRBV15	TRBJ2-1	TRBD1	TGTGCCACCAGCGGGAACAGGGGGACCATGGATGAGCAGTTCTTC	CATSGNRGTMDEQFF
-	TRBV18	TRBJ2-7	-	TGTGCCAGCTCACTCAACCAGGACGAGCAGTACTTC	CASSLNQDEQYF
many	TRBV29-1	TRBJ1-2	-	TGCAGCGTTGAAAGCAGGTCTAACTATGGCTACACCTTC	CSVESRSNYGYTF
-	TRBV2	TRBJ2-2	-	TGTGCCTTCAGACAATCCAGGGAAAAAGGTTCGAACACCGGGGAGCTGTTTTTT	CAFRQSREKGSNTGELFF
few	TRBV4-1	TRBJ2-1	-	TGCGCCAGCAGCCCATTAGCCAGGAGCTCCTACAATGAGCAGTTCTTC	CASSPLARSSYNEQFF
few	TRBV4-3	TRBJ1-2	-	TGCGCCAGCAGCCAGGGAAGACAGAACCCATATGGCTACACCTTC	CASSQGRQNPYGYTF
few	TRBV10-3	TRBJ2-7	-	TGTGCCATCAGTCGGATTCCTTCCTACGAGCAGTACTTC	CAISRIPSYEQYF
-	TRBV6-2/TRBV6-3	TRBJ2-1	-	TGTGCCAGCAGTTACGTCCTGACTGAGCAGTTCTTC	CASSYVLTEQFF
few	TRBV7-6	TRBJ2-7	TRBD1	TGTGCCAGCAGCTTAGATCCCCCAGGGGGCTCCACCCGCTACGAGCAGTACTTC	CASSLDPPGGSTRYEQYF
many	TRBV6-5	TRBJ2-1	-	TGTGCCAGCAGTTATGGCAGGACCAATGAGCAGTTCTTC	CASSYGRTNEQFF
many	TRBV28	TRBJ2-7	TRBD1	TGTGCCAGCAGTGGACAGGGGCCTACCTACGAGCAGTACTTC	CASSGQGPTYEQYF
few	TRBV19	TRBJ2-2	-	TGTGCCAGTAGTCCTGGGTCCTCCGGGGAGCTGTTTTTT	CASSPGSSGELFF
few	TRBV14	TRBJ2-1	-	TGTGCCAGCAGCCATACGCTCGGGACTCCCTACAATGAGCAGTTCTTC	CASSHTLGTPYNEQFF
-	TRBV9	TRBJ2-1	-	TGTGCCAGCAGCGTAGATCAGACCCCGCAGTTCTTC	CASSVDQTPQFF
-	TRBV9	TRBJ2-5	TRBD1	TGTGCCAGCAGCGTATACGGGACAGACAAGTACCAAGAGACCCAGTACTTC	CASSVYGTDKYQETQYF
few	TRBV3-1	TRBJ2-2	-	TGTGCCAGCAGTCTCCCGGGAGACGGGGAGCTGTTTTTT	CASSLPGDGELFF
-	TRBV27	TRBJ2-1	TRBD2	TGTGCCACCGTACGGGCTAGCGGCTACAATGAGCAGTTCTTC	CATVRASGYNEQFF
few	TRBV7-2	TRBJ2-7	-	TGTGCCAGCAGCCCGCTAGGGGCCTACGAGCAGTACTTC	CASSPLGAYEQYF
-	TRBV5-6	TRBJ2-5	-	TGTGCCAGCAGCATACGGTCGTTTCAAGAGACCCAGTACTTC	CASSIRSFQETQYF
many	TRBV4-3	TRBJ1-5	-	TGCGCCAGCAGCAGTTGGACAGGCAATCAGCCCCAGCATTTT	CASSSWTGNQPQHF